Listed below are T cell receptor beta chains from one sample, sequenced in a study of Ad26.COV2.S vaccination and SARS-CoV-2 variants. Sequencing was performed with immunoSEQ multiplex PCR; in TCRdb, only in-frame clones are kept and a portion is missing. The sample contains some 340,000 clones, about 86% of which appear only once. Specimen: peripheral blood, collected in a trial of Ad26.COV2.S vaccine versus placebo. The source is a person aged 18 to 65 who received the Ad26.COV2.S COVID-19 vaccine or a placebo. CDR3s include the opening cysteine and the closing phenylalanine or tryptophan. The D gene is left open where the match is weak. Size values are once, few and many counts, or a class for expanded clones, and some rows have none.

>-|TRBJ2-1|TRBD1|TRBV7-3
TGTGCCAGCAGCTTAACGACAGGGCACAATGAGCAGTTCTTC
CASSLTTGHNEQFF
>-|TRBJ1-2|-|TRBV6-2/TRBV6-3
TGTGCCAGCAGTTCGCTGGCCACGGTGCCGGATGGCTACACCTTC
CASSSLATVPDGYTF
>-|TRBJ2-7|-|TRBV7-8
TGTGCCAGCAGCTTAGTCCCCCTCACAGACTACGAGCAGTACTTC
CASSLVPLTDYEQYF
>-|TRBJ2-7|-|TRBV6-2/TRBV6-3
TGTGCCAGCAGTACCCGACAGGTGGGCTACGAGCAGTACTTC
CASSTRQVGYEQYF
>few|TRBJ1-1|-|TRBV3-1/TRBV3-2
TGTGCCAGCAGCCAAGTATTAAGGACTCACAACACTGAAGCTTTCTTT
CASSQVLRTHNTEAFF
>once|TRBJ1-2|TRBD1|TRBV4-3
TGCGCCAGCAGCCAAGACGCCAGACAGGGACCTACCACCTTC
CASSQDARQGPTTF
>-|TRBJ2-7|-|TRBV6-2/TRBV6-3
TGTGCCAGCAGTTACTACCCGGGAATCTACGAGCAGTACTTC
CASSYYPGIYEQYF
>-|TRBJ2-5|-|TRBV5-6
TGTGCCAGCAGCTCTTTAGCAGAGACCCAGTACTTC
CASSSLAETQYF
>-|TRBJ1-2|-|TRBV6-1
TGTGCCAGCAGTGATCCCCATGAGCGTGGCTACACCTTC
CASSDPHERGYTF
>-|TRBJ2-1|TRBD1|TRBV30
TGTGCCTGGAGTCAGACAGGGGTCAATGAGCAGTTCTTC
CAWSQTGVNEQFF
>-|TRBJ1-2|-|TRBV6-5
TGTGCCAGCAGTTACTCGAAGGATGGTATAGGCTACACCTTC
CASSYSKDGIGYTF
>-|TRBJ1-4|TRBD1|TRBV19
TGTGCCAGTAGTAACAGGGGGCTAGGTGAAAAACTGTTTTTT
CASSNRGLGEKLFF
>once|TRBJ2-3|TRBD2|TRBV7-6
TGTGCCAGCAGCTCGCGGGGGAACCACCGAGATACGCAGTATTTT
CASSSRGNHRDTQYF
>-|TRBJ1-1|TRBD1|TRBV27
TGTGCCAGCAGCGACAGGGTGAACACTGAAGCTTTCTTT
CASSDRVNTEAFF
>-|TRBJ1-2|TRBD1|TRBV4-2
TGTGCCAGCAGCCAAGGGGGGGCAGGGGGCGCCTATGGCTACACCTTC
CASSQGGAGGAYGYTF
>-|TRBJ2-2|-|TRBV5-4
TGTGCCAGCGGATCCCAAACTCCGAACACCGGGGAGCTGTTTTTT
CASGSQTPNTGELFF
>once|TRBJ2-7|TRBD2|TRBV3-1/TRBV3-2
TGTGCCAGCAGCCAAGCGTTTAGCGGGGAATACGAGCAGTACTTC
CASSQAFSGEYEQYF
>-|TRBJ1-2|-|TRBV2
TGTGCCAGCAGTGAACAGGGAAAAGTTAACTATGGCTACACCTTC
CASSEQGKVNYGYTF
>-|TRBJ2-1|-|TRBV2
TGTGCCAGCAGTGAACCTGCGGGGACCTCGAGAAAATACAATGAGCAGTTCTTC
CASSEPAGTSRKYNEQFF
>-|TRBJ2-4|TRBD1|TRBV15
TGTGCCACCAGCAGAGATTGGGGGACAGGGGGGTTGGACATTCAGTACTTC
CATSRDWGTGGLDIQYF
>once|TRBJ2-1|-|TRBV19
TGTGCCAGTAGTATAGAAGCGGTTGTCTACAATGAGCAGTTCTTC
CASSIEAVVYNEQFF
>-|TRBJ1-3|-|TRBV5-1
TGCGCCAGCAGCTCGTACAGCTTAAACTCTGGAAACACCATATATTTT
CASSSYSLNSGNTIYF
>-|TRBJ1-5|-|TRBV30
TGTGCCTGGAGTTCAACAGTTAGCAATCAGCCCCAGCATTTT
CAWSSTVSNQPQHF
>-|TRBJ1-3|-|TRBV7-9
TGTGCCAGCAGCTTCTCCGCGGGCTCTGGAAACACCATATATTTT
CASSFSAGSGNTIYF
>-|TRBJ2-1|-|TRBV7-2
TGTGCCAGCAGCCCCTCACTCCCCCCAGGGGTAAAGTTCTTC
CASSPSLPPGVKFF
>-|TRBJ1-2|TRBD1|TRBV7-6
TGTGCCAGCAGCGTTGGGCAGGGGGCCTATGGCTACACCTTC
CASSVGQGAYGYTF
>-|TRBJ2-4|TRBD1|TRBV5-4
TGTGCCAGCAGCACACAGGGGGCGAACATTCAGTACTTC
CASSTQGANIQYF
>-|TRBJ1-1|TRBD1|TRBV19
TGTGCCAGTGGACAGGGGATAAGATCGAACACTGAAGCTTTCTTT
CASGQGIRSNTEAFF
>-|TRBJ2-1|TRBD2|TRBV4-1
TGCGCCAGCAGCCTAATAGCGGGGAACGGTATAAGTAAAAGCTCCTACAATGAGCAGTTCTTC
CASSLIAGNGISKSSYNEQFF
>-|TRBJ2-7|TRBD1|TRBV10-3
TGTGCCATCAGTCCGGGACAGAAATCCTACGAGCAGTACTTC
CAISPGQKSYEQYF